Sequencing of this TCR beta chain was carried out in a study of blood T cell repertoires in COVID-19 (dated by TCRdb to 2020 to 2021). Notes on the research overall: Samples from collaborators originated in the United States, Italy and Spain and spanned both the acute and convalescent phases of COVID-19. The prospective study material was composed of cDNA or gDNA derived from T cells, B-cell-depleted T cells, or PBMCs. Deeply sampled blood TCRbeta repertoires from subjects exposed to, actively infected with, or recovered from COVID-19 were included in the dataset. The repertoires were released in a freely available public database intended as a resource for research on the immune response to SARS-CoV-2. The samples were drawn from two sources: the first 160 participants of the ongoing ImmuneRACE study, and fewer than 1,500 subjects contributed by 6 global collaborators. A de-identified subject ID, COVID-19 status, age in years and sex were almost always included in the sample metadata. Where available, HLA class I and class II types were taken from metadata supplied by the sample provider and were not determined by assay-based typing. The paper's findings and limits, for the study overall: Clinical and demographic metadata were provided uncurated, with the amount varying by source and participant.

The CDR3, cysteine through phenylalanine, is 15 amino acids long. Only the CDR3 portion is preserved as DNA: 45 bases, with reading frame beginning at the first base. CDR1 and CDR2 are read off the germline V gene as SGHRS and YFSETQ. Clipping removes 0 bases from V and 3 bases from J, with 6 as the unmatched junction base count. TCRbeta CDR3 regions were amplified from genomic DNA by means of the immunoSEQ Assay, a bias-controlled multiplex PCR. Under the source paper's analysis protocol: Nucleated cell counts per sample were estimated from amplification of reference gene primers within the assay. To quantify the absolute abundance of each unique TCRbeta CDR3 rearrangement, sequence reads were collapsed and filtered. For each sample, productive Simpson clonality was calculated by taking the square root of Simpson's diversity index across productive rearrangements. Not all clones reach the TCRdb copy of this immuneACCESS table, which keeps in-frame sequences only. Checked studies attribute under half of the gap to unresolved V genes and leave the rest unexplained. That table supplies the V and J calls and clone size; D and trimming were determined from the DNA. This sample has about 74,000 clones in its table, and 87% of those were observed once. The ten largest account for around 30% of the sample.

In regard to this clone: This receptor's antigen is unknown. The record has no base qualities; no much larger clone is one base away.

The collaborating institutions used their own protocols to collect whole blood in K2EDTA tubes. For TCRbeta analysis, collaborator samples were shipped as frozen whole blood, as isolated PBMCs, or as DNA extracted from either sample type. The rearrangement combines TRBV5-1 with TRBJ2-7; 7 junctional bases match TRBD1. Sequencing was carried out using peripheral blood. The TCR sequence derives from a woman of 80 years or more with active or convalescent COVID-19. DNA sequence: TGCGCCAGCAGCTTGGCCAGGGGGAAGAACTACGAGCAGTACTTC. Its amino acids are CASSLARGKNYEQYF.